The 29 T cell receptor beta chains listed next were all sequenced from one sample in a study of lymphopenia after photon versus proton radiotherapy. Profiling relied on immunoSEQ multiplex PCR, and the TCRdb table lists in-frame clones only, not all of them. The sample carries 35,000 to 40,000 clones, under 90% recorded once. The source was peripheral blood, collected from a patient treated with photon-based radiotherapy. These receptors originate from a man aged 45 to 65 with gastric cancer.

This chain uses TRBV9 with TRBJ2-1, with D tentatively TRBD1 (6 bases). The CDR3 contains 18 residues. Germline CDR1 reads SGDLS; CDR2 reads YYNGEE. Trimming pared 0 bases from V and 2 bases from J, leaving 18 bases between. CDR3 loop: CASSVASEDSGAYNEQFF. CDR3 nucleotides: TGTGCCAGCAGCGTAGCTTCTGAGGACAGTGGCGCCTACAATGAGCAGTTCTTC. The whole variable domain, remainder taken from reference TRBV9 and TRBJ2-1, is DSGVTQTPKHLITATGQRVTLRCSPRSGDLSVYWYQQSLDQGLQFLIQYYNGEERAKGNILERFSAQQFPDLHSELNLSSLELGDSALYFCASSVASEDSGAYNEQFFGPGTRLTVL.

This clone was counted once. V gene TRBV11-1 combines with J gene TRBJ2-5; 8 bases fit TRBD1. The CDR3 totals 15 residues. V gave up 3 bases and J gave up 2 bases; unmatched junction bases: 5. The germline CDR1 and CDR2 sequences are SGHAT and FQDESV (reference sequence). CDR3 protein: CASSFRDRYQETQYF. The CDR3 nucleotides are TGTGCCAGCAGCTTTAGGGACAGGTATCAAGAGACCCAGTACTTC.

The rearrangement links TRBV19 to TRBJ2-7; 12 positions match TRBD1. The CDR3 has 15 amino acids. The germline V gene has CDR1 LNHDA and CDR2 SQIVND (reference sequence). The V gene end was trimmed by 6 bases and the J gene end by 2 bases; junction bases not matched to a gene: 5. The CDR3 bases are TGTGCCAGTAGAGCGGGGACAGGGGGCGCCTACGAGCAGTACTTC. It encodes CASRAGTGGAYEQYF.

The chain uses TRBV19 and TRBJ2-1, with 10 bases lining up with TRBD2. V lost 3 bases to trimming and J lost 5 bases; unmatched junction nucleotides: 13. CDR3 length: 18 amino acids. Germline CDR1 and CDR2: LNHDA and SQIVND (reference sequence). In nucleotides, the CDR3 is TGTGCCAGTAGTATGGGGGGACTTAGCGGGAGGAGGCACAATGAGCAGTTCTTC. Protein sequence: CASSMGGLSGRRHNEQFF.

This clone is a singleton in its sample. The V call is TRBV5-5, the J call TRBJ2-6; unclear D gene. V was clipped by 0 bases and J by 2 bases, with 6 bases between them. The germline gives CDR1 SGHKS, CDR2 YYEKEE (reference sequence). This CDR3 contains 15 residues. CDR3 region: CASSLDTAGANVLTF. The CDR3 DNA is TGTGCCAGCAGCTTGGATACCGCTGGGGCCAACGTCCTGACTTTC. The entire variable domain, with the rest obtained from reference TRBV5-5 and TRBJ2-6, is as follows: DAGVTQSPTHLIKTRGQQVTLRCSPISGHKSVSWYQQVLGQGPQFIFQYYEKEERGRGNFPDRFSARQFPNYSSELNVNALLLGDSALYLCASSLDTAGANVLTFGAGSRLTVL.

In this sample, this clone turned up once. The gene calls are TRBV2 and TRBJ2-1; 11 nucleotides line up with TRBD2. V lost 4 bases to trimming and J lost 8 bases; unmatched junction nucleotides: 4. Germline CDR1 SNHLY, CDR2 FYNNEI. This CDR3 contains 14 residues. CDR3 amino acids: CASSVTSGSYEQFF. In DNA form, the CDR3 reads TGTGCCAGCAGTGTAACTAGCGGGAGCTATGAGCAGTTCTTC. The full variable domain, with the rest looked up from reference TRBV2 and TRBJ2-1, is EPEVTQTPSHQVTQMGQEVILRCVPISNHLYFYWYRQILGQKVEFLVSFYNNEISEKSEIFDDQFSVERPDGSNFTLKIRSTKLEDSAMYFCASSVTSGSYEQFFGPGTRLTVL.

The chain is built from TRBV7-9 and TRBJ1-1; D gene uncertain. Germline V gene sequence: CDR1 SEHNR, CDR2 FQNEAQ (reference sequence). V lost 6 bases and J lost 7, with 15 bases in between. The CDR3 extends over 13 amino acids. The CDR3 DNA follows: TGTGCCAGCAGGTGGCCCCGCGGTGATGAAGCTTTCTTT. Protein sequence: CASRWPRGDEAFF.

The CDR3 region has the DNA TGTGCCAGCAGCCGGACCGGGACAGGGAACTACGAGCAGTACTTC. Its protein is CASSRTGTGNYEQYF. This chain connects TRBV7-2 to TRBJ2-7; 9 bases are shared with TRBD1. The junction had 8 bases not matched to a gene; V was cut back by 5 bases and J by 3 bases. Germline CDR1 reads SGHTA; CDR2 reads FQGNSA. This CDR3 is 15 amino acids long.

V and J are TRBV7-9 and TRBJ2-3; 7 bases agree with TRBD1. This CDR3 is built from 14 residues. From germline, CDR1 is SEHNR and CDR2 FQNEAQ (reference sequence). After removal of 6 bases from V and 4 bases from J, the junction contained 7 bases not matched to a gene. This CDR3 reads CASRLNRGADTQYF. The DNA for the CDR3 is TGTGCCAGCAGACTTAACAGGGGCGCAGATACGCAGTATTTT.

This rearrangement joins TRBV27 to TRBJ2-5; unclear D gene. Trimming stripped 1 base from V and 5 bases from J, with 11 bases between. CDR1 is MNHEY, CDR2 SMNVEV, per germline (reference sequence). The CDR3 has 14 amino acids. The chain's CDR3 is CASSLLFPPETQYF. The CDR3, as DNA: TGTGCCAGCAGTTTATTGTTCCCCCCGGAGACCCAGTACTTC.

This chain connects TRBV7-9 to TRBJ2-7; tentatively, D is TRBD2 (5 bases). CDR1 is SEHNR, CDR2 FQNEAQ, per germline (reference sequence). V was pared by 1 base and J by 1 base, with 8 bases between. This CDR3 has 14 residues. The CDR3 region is CASSLGGGSYEQYF. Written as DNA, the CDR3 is TGTGCCAGCAGCTTAGGTGGAGGATCCTACGAGCAGTACTTC.

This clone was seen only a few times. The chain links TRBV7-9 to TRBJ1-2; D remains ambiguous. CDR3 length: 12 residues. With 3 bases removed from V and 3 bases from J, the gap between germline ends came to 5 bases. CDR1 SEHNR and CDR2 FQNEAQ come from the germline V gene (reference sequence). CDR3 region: CASSFSDYGYTF. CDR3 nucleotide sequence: TGTGCCAGCAGCTTCTCGGACTATGGCTACACCTTC.

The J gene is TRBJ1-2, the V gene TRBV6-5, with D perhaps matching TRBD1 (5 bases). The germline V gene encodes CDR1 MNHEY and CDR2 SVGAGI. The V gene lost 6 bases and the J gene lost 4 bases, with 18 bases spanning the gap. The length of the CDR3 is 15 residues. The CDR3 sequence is CASRRSGGAGYGYTF. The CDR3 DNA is TGTGCCAGCAGACGCTCGGGAGGGGCGGGCTATGGCTACACCTTC.

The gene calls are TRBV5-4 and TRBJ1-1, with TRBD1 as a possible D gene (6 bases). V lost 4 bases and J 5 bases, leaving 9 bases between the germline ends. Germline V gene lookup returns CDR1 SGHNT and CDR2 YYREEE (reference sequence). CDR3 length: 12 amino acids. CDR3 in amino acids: CASSEGGTEAFF. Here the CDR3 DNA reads TGTGCCAGCAGCGAAGGGGGGACTGAAGCTTTCTTT.

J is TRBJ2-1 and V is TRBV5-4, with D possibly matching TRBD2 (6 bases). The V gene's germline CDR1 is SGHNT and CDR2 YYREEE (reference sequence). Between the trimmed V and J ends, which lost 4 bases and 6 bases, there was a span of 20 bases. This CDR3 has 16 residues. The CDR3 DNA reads TGTGCCAGCAGCCGAAGGGCTACGGGAGCCGTCAATGAGCAGTTCTTC. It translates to CASSRRATGAVNEQFF. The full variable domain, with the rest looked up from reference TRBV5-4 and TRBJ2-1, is ETGVTQSPTHLIKTRGQQVTLRCSSQSGHNTVSWYQQALGQGPQFIFQYYREEENGRGNFPPRFSGLQFPNYSSELNVNALELDDSALYLCASSRRATGAVNEQFFGPGTRLTVL.

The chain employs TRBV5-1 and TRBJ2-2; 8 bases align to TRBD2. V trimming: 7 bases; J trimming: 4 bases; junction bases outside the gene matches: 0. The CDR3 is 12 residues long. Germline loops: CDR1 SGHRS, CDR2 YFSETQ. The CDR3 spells CASREGTGELFF. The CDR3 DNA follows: TGCGCCAGCCGGGAGGGCACCGGGGAGCTGTTTTTT.

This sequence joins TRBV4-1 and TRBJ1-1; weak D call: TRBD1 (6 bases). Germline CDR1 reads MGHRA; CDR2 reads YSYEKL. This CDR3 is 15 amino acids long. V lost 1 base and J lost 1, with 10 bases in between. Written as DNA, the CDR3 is TGCGCCAGCAGCCAAGGGTCAGGGGCGAACACTGAAGCTTTCTTT. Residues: CASSQGSGANTEAFF.

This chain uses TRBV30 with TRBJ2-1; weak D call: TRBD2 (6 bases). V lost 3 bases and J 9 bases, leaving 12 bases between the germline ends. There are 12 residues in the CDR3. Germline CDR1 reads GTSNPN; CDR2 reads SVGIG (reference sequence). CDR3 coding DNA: TGTGCCTGGAGGCAAACTAGCTTTGAGCAGTTCTTC. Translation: CAWRQTSFEQFF. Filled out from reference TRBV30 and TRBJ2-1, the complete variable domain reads SQTIHQWPATLVQPVGSPLSLECTVEGTSNPNLYWYRQAAGRGLQLLFYSVGIGQISSEVPQNLSASRPQDRQFILSSKKLLLSDSGFYLCAWRQTSFEQFFGPGTRLTVL.

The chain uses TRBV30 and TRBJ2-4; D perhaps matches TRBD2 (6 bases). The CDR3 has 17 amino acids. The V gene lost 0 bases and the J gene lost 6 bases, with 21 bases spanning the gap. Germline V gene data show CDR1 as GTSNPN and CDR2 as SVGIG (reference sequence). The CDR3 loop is CAWSVERTGGPRNIQYF. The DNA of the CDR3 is TGTGCCTGGAGTGTGGAACGGACCGGAGGGCCGCGAAACATTCAGTACTTC. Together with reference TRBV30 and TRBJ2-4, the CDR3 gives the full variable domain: SQTIHQWPATLVQPVGSPLSLECTVEGTSNPNLYWYRQAAGRGLQLLFYSVGIGQISSEVPQNLSASRPQDRQFILSSKKLLLSDSGFYLCAWSVERTGGPRNIQYFGAGTRLSVL.

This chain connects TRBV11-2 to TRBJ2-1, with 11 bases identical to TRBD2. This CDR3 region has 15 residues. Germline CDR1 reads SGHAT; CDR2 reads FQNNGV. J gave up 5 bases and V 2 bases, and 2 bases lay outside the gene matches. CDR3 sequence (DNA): TGTGCCAGCAGCTTACTAGCGGGAGGTCACAATGAGCAGTTCTTC. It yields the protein CASSLLAGGHNEQFF.

The CDR3 DNA follows: TGTGCCTGGAGTTTCCGACCCACAGATACGCAGTATTTT. The encoded protein is CAWSFRPTDTQYF. The chain is built from TRBV30 and TRBJ2-3; D gene unclear. Trimming took 2 bases from V and 2 from J, leaving 8 bases between them. The CDR3 consists of 13 residues. CDR1 and CDR2 (germline): GTSNPN, SVGIG (reference sequence).

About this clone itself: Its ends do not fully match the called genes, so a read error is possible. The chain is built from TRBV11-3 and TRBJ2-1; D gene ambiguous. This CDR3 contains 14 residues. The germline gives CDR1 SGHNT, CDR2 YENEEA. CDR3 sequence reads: CASSLDSSHNEQFF. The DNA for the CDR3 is TGTGCCAGCAGCTTAGATTCCTCCCACAATGAGCAGTTCTTC.

CDR3 in amino acids: CASSRLAGNNEQFF. CDR3 in DNA: TGTGCCAGCTCCCGACTAGCGGGAAACAATGAGCAGTTCTTC. The rearrangement uses TRBV25-1 and TRBJ2-1; the match to TRBD2 covers 11 bases. The V and J ends lost 8 bases and 5 bases, in that order; junction bases with no gene match: 5. CDR1 is MGHDK and CDR2 is SYGVNS in the germline V gene. The CDR3 totals 14 residues.

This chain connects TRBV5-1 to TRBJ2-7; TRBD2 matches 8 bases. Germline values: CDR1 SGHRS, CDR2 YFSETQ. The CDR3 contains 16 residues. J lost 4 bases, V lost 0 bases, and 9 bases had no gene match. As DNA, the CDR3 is TGCGCCAGCAGCTTGGTCGGAGCGGGAGCAGGGTACGAGCAGTACTTC. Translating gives CASSLVGAGAGYEQYF.

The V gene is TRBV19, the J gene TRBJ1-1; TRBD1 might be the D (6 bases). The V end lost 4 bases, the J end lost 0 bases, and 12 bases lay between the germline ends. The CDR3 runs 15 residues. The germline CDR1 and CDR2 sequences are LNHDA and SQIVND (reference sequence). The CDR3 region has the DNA TGTGCCAGTAGTACATACAGGGCGGTGAACACTGAAGCTTTCTTT. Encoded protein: CASSTYRAVNTEAFF.

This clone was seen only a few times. The CDR3 protein is CASRSSADTQYF. DNA for the CDR3: TGTGCCAGCAGGTCTAGTGCAGATACGCAGTATTTT. The chain carries TRBV6-5 and TRBJ2-3; no definite D call. Trimming removed 6 bases at V and 4 bases at J, with 8 bases between. This CDR3 contains 12 residues. Germline CDR1 and CDR2: MNHEY and SVGAGI.

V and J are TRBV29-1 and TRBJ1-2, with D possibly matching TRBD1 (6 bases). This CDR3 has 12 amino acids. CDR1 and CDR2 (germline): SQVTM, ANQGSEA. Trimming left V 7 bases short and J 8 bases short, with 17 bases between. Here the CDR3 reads CSGGPEAGGYTF. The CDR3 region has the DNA TGCAGCGGGGGGCCCGAGGCCGGCGGCTACACCTTC.

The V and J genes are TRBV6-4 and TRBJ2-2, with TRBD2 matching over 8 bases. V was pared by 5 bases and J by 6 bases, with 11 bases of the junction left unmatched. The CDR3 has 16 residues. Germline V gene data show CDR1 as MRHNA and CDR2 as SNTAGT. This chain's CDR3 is CASSPGTAGGAGELFF. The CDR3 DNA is TGTGCCAGCAGTCCCGGGACTGCCGGGGGGGCCGGGGAGCTGTTTTTT.

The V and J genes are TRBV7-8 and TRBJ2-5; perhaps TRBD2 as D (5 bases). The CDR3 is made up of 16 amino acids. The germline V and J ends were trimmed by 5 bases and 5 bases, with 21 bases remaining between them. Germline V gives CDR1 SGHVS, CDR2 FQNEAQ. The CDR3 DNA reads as TGTGCCAGCAGCCAAGGGCGACTACCTGTGGGGGAGACCCAGTACTTC. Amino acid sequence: CASSQGRLPVGETQYF.